Listed below are T cell receptor beta chains from one sample, sequenced in a study of cytomegalovirus exposure and HLA in healthy donors. Clones were read by immunoSEQ multiplex PCR, and TCRdb kept only the in-frame ones, dropping some. The sample yields under 95,000 clones, about three quarters seen once. Sequenced sample: PBMCs. The receptors come from a boy aged 10-17 years in good health and CMV-seronegative. The CDR3 runs from the conserved cysteine through the conserved F or W. Fields, in order: clone size, V gene, D gene, J gene, CDR3 DNA, CDR3 protein. D genes are given only for firm matches. Clone size is given for some rows only: seen once, a few or many times, or a class if the clone is expanded.

>-|TRBV2|TRBD1|TRBJ1-2
TGTGCCAGCAGGACAGGGGTAAATGGCTACACCTTC
CASRTGVNGYTF
>-|TRBV18|-|TRBJ2-5
TGTGCCAGCTCACAACAGGGTCCGAGGGAGACCCAGTACTTC
CASSQQGPRETQYF
>-|TRBV4-2|TRBD2|TRBJ2-3
TGTGCCAGCAGCCAAGTCCACTGGACTAGCGGGACAGATACGCAGTATTTT
CASSQVHWTSGTDTQYF
>-|TRBV2|-|TRBJ2-5
TGTGCCAGCAGCTCCCAGGGGGGACGGGGGGGGGAGACCCAGTACTTC
CASSSQGGRGGETQYF
>-|TRBV19|TRBD1|TRBJ2-7
TGTGCCAGTAGCCAGGGGGTTATCTACGAGCAGTACTTC
CASSQGVIYEQYF
>-|TRBV25-1|TRBD2|TRBJ2-7
TGTGCCAGCAGTGCCTCCCGGGACTACGCATACGAGCAGTACTTC
CASSASRDYAYEQYF
>-|TRBV20-1|TRBD1|TRBJ1-1
TGCAGTGCTAGCCCCAGGGGGGAAGCTTTCTTT
CSASPRGEAFF
>many|TRBV6-5|TRBD2|TRBJ2-1
TGTGCCAGCCGTGGGAGGGCCTACAATGAGCAGTTCTTC
CASRGRAYNEQFF
>-|TRBV30|-|TRBJ2-7
TGTGCCTGGACCGCGACAGGGACTGCCTACGAGCAGTACTTC
CAWTATGTAYEQYF
>-|TRBV28|-|TRBJ2-7
TGTGCCAGCAGTTTTCCGCTGAAACAATCCTACGAGCAGTACTTC
CASSFPLKQSYEQYF
>-|TRBV29-1|-|TRBJ2-1
TGCAGCGTTGCTGGCGGGAACAATGAGCAGTTCTTC
CSVAGGNNEQFF
>-|TRBV7-9|-|TRBJ1-4
TGTGCCAGCAGCCATCCTTTCTCGATGGGGGGTGAAAAACTGTTTTTT
CASSHPFSMGGEKLFF
>-|TRBV5-1|TRBD2|TRBJ2-5
TGCGCCAGCAGCCGAAGACTAGCGGGCGGACAAGAGACCCAGTACTTC
CASSRRLAGGQETQYF
>-|TRBV30|TRBD1|TRBJ1-2
TGTGCCTGTGCGGCAGGGGGCGACTATGGCTACACCTTC
CACAAGGDYGYTF
>-|TRBV30|-|TRBJ1-2
TGTGCCTGGGGACAAGGTCACTATGGCTACACCTTC
CAWGQGHYGYTF
>-|TRBV7-8|-|TRBJ2-7
TGTGCCAGCAGCTCACGTGGGCCTCGAGCATACGAGCAGTACTTC
CASSSRGPRAYEQYF
>-|TRBV15|-|TRBJ2-5
TGTGCCACCAGCAGGGGTAGCGGAGGCCCTCGGCCACAAGAGACCCAGTACTTC
CATSRGSGGPRPQETQYF
>-|TRBV7-9|TRBD2|TRBJ2-7
TGTGCCAGCAGCCCAGGACTAGCGGGACCTATCCGTTACGAGCAGTACTTC
CASSPGLAGPIRYEQYF
>-|TRBV7-9|-|TRBJ1-1
TGTGCCAGCAGCTTAGCTCCGGTCCGGAACACTGAAGCTTTCTTT
CASSLAPVRNTEAFF
>few|TRBV27|-|TRBJ1-6
TGTGCCAGCAGTCCGACAAGTTGGAATTCACCCCTCCACTTT
CASSPTSWNSPLHF
>few|TRBV12-5|-|TRBJ2-2
TGTGCTAGTGGGCTAGGACAGCTCACCGGGGAGCTGTTTTTT
CASGLGQLTGELFF
>once|TRBV30|TRBD1|TRBJ1-1
TGTGCCACGGGGACAGGGGGTTGGAGCACTGAAGCTTTCTTT
CATGTGGWSTEAFF
>-|TRBV29-1|-|TRBJ2-4
TGCAGCGTTGTTAATCTGTCGGAGTCGCACATTCAGTACTTC
CSVVNLSESHIQYF
>-|TRBV5-1|-|TRBJ2-1
TGCGCCAGCCGACTAGACTACAATGAGCAGTTCTTC
CASRLDYNEQFF
>-|TRBV6-5|TRBD2|TRBJ2-1
TGTGCCAGCAGTCCTGGGGAGGGTACCTACAATGAGCAGTTCTTC
CASSPGEGTYNEQFF
>-|TRBV18|-|TRBJ1-1
TGTGCCAGCGCCTCCCAGGCTAACACTGAAGCTTTCTTT
CASASQANTEAFF
>-|TRBV4-1|-|TRBJ2-2
TGCGCCAGCAGCCTCCCTCCCGGGGAGCTGTTTTTT
CASSLPPGELFF
>-|TRBV7-2|-|TRBJ1-6
TGTGCCAGCAGCTTACCAGACAGCGCTAGCTCCTATAATTCACCCCTCCACTTT
CASSLPDSASSYNSPLHF
>-|TRBV27|-|TRBJ2-7
TGTGCCAGCAGTTGGGGGGTATCCTACGAGCAGTACTTC
CASSWGVSYEQYF
>-|TRBV7-3|TRBD1|TRBJ1-1
TGTGCCAGCAGCAAGAACAGGGGTATCGATGAAGCTTTCTTT
CASSKNRGIDEAFF
>-|TRBV6-4|-|TRBJ1-1
TGTGCCAGCAGTGTTCAACATACAAACACTGAAGCTTTCTTT
CASSVQHTNTEAFF
>-|TRBV9|TRBD1|TRBJ2-1
TGTGCCAGCAGCGGTGTCGGGACAGGGTCCGATGAGCAGTTCTTC
CASSGVGTGSDEQFF
>few|TRBV7-9|-|TRBJ2-7
TGTGCCAGCAGCTTAGGGACTACCCCCTACGAGCAGTACTTC
CASSLGTTPYEQYF
>once|TRBV7-9|TRBD1|TRBJ2-7
TGTGCCAGCAGCTTCCAAGACAGGGGGCAAGAGCAGTACTTC
CASSFQDRGQEQYF
>-|TRBV7-9|TRBD1|TRBJ2-7
TGTGCCAGCAGCTACACGGGACAGGGGGCCTACGAGCAGTACTTC
CASSYTGQGAYEQYF
>-|TRBV15|-|TRBJ1-1
TGTGCCACCAGCGGAATCACAGGGATCCACACTGAAGCTTTCTTT
CATSGITGIHTEAFF
>few|TRBV10-3|-|TRBJ1-4
TGTGCCATCCGCCTAGGGCCGGGGGAAAAACTGTTTTTT
CAIRLGPGEKLFF
>once|TRBV25-1|-|TRBJ1-4
TGTGCCAGCAGCCACAGTGAAAAACTGTTTTTT
CASSHSEKLFF
>-|TRBV6-4|-|TRBJ2-2
TGTGCCAGCAGTGACTCCCCGACAGCGAACACCGGGGAGCTGTTTTTT
CASSDSPTANTGELFF
>-|TRBV4-3|-|TRBJ1-1
TGCGCCAGCAGCCAAGAGCAGGCACTCCGGAACACTGAAGCTTTCTTT
CASSQEQALRNTEAFF
>once|TRBV28|TRBD1|TRBJ2-3
TGTGCCAGCAGCCTACAGGGGGCGGCAGATACGCAGTATTTT
CASSLQGAADTQYF
>-|TRBV6-5|TRBD1|TRBJ1-5
TGTGCCAGCAGTCCAGACAGGGGGCTTTTGCAGCCCCAGCATTTT
CASSPDRGLLQPQHF
>-|TRBV19|-|TRBJ2-3
TGTGCCAGTAGTATCCCAAAGCGGGATACGCAGTATTTT
CASSIPKRDTQYF
>-|TRBV29-1|TRBD1|TRBJ2-7
TGCAGCGTTGAGGGCCTGGGACAGGGGAGGGCCTACGAGCAGTACTTC
CSVEGLGQGRAYEQYF
>-|TRBV6-1|-|TRBJ2-7
TGTGCCAGCAGTGATGTTACAGAGCAGTACTTC
CASSDVTEQYF
>-|TRBV6-6|-|TRBJ1-2
TGTGCCAGCAGTCCACAGGGTAACTATGGCTACACCTTC
CASSPQGNYGYTF
>-|TRBV7-8|-|TRBJ2-7
TGTGCCAGCAGCTTAGGATCTCAGGACGAGCAGTACTTC
CASSLGSQDEQYF
>-|TRBV29-1|-|TRBJ1-1
TGCAGCGTTCGGAGTGGGAACACTGAAGCTTTCTTT
CSVRSGNTEAFF
>-|TRBV28|-|TRBJ1-1
TGTGCCAGCAGCCATAACCGGCAGGGAGGGACTGAAGCTTTCTTT
CASSHNRQGGTEAFF